This T cell receptor beta chain was profiled in a study of response to subunit inactivated influenza vaccine. Overall study results and limits: Authors proposed each seasonal influenza vaccination draws in few new T cells.

The germline V gene has CDR1 DFQATT and CDR2 SNEGSKA (reference sequence). The CDR3 runs to 14 residues. TCRdb re-derived calls from the RT-PCR reads in MiXCR, one entry per CDR3 protein. The sample has roughly 500,000 distinct CDR3 sequences; approximately 15% are singletons. As regards this clonotype: The antigen remains unidentified.

The sample here was CD4+ T cells sorted from PBMCs, taken 23 months after vaccination. The V call is TRBV20-1, the J call TRBJ1-1; D ambiguous. The receptor's source is a man aged 50-75 years who received an inactivated influenza vaccine. In DNA, the CDR3 is TGCAGCCCGGGTCCGGTCTTACTGAACACTGAAGCTTTCTTT. It yields the protein CSPGPVLLNTEAFF.